This T cell receptor beta chain emerged from a study of T-cell reconstitution after alpha-beta-depleted transplantation in children. Overall study results and limits: Roughly two months post-transplant, alpha-beta T cells reportedly originated from several hundred graft clones that had expanded. Elevated TCRbeta diversity at day 60 was traced, in some patients, to surviving recipient T cells and thymic progenitors. T-cell counts and diversity were attributed mostly to newly produced T cells one year after transplant.

V was clipped by 2 bases and J by 0 bases; unmatched bases: 16. The CDR3 is made up of 21 amino acids. Germline loops: CDR1 MDHEN, CDR2 SYDVKM. TCRbeta library preparation incorporated unique molecular identifiers. TCRdb reprocessed the PCR reads with MiXCR, giving one entry per CDR3 protein. The repertoire consists of about 310,000 distinct CDR3 sequences, with roughly 25% occurring once and the leading ten covering approximately 10%. Remarks on this clonotype: No antigen is known for it.

The specimen was PBMCs, mostly from graft donor cells, collected 180 days after TCRalphabeta/CD19-depleted stem cell transplant. This TCR was recovered from a male patient younger than 18 who had a stem cell transplant for acute lymphoblastic leukemia, so the T cells may come from the graft donor. The chain joins TRBV28 to TRBJ2-6; 7 bases align to TRBD1. CDR3 protein: CASSLRPDRGPRGSGANVLTF. In DNA form, the CDR3 reads TGTGCCAGCAGTTTACGCCCTGATAGGGGGCCTCGGGGCTCTGGGGCCAACGTCCTGACTTTC. Based on the CDR3 plus reference TRBV28 and TRBJ2-6, the full variable domain is DVKVTQSSRYLVKRTGEKVFLECVQDMDHENMFWYRQDPGLGLRLIYFSYDVKMKEKGDIPEGYSVSREKKERFSLILESASTNQTSMYLCASSLRPDRGPRGSGANVLTFGAGSRLTVL.